This T cell receptor (beta chain) derives from a study of CD8+ T cells in alopecia areata. Following RNA extraction, reverse transcription yielded cDNA that acted as the sequencing template. Sequenced by immunoSEQ multiplex PCR; TCRdb stores in-frame clones only, minus some. Of approximately 43,000 clones in the sample, 50% to 70% were seen once. The treatment denotes: oral pan-JAK inhibitor, 5-10 mg twice daily. Specimen: CD8+ T cells sorted from blood, collected at week 4, from a patient treated with tofacitinib. This TCR was recovered from a human donor with alopecia areata.

The CDR3, as DNA: TGTGCCTGGAGTGCCGGGACAGGGATCGACGAGCAGTACTTC. This gives the protein CAWSAGTGIDEQYF. J is TRBJ2-7 and V is TRBV30; TRBD1 agrees at 9 bases. CDR3 length equals 14 residues. Trimming took 1 base from V and 5 from J; bases not matched to a gene: 6. CDR1 and CDR2 from the germline V gene are GTSNPN and SVGIG (reference sequence).